A selection of T cell receptor beta chains follows, all from one sample in a study of T cells after somatic rescue of genetic block. Here immunoSEQ multiplex PCR was the method, and the copy in TCRdb shows in-frame clones only, minus some. Counted here are fewer than 150,000 clones, about 89% occurring once; the ten biggest clones make up about 1.5%. The sequencing sample was made of peripheral blood mononuclear cells (PBMCs). These receptors came from a woman aged 18-30 years. The CDR3 runs from the conserved cysteine through the conserved F or W. Where a row states a size, it is once, few, many or the class of an expanded clone; other rows omit it.

J gene: TRBJ2-2; clone size: NA; V gene: TRBV2; CDR3 protein: CASSVENTGELFF
J gene: TRBJ1-5; clone size: NA; V gene: TRBV4-2; CDR3 protein: CASSHGTGGGPQHF
J gene: TRBJ2-6; clone size: NA; V gene: TRBV18; CDR3 protein: CASSPPAGLRLSGANVLTF
J gene: TRBJ2-7; clone size: NA; V gene: TRBV6-5; CDR3 protein: CASSYIGGSYEQYF
J gene: TRBJ1-1; clone size: NA; V gene: TRBV5-1; CDR3 protein: CASSSGEAFGAEAFF
J gene: TRBJ2-2; clone size: few; V gene: TRBV25-1; CDR3 protein: CASSDRGDTGELFF
J gene: TRBJ2-4; clone size: NA; V gene: TRBV6-1; CDR3 protein: CASSEATGENIQYF
J gene: TRBJ1-4; clone size: NA; V gene: TRBV7-6; CDR3 protein: CASSYGTNEKLFF
J gene: TRBJ2-7; clone size: NA; V gene: TRBV4-1; CDR3 protein: CASAAVSGKEAYEQYF
J gene: TRBJ1-5; clone size: NA; V gene: TRBV4-1; CDR3 protein: CASSQELTGNQPQHF
J gene: TRBJ1-2; clone size: NA; V gene: TRBV10-3; CDR3 protein: CAIAGQYGYTF
J gene: TRBJ1-4; clone size: NA; V gene: TRBV19; CDR3 protein: CASSPRTGRNEKLFF
J gene: TRBJ2-7; clone size: once; V gene: TRBV7-7; CDR3 protein: CASSPRPGGEQYF
J gene: TRBJ1-2; clone size: NA; V gene: TRBV4-3; CDR3 protein: CASSPGSAFLYGYTF
J gene: TRBJ2-5; clone size: NA; V gene: TRBV27; CDR3 protein: CASSLRGTSGAQETQYF
J gene: TRBJ2-1; clone size: NA; V gene: TRBV5-6; CDR3 protein: CASSLLRNEQFF
J gene: TRBJ2-5; clone size: NA; V gene: TRBV7-2; CDR3 protein: CASSPRQGIGTQYF
J gene: TRBJ2-3; clone size: NA; V gene: TRBV30; CDR3 protein: CAWSREADTQYF
J gene: TRBJ2-5; clone size: NA; V gene: TRBV10-3; CDR3 protein: CAISGTDQETQYF
J gene: TRBJ1-1; clone size: NA; V gene: TRBV7-9; CDR3 protein: CASSFVMNTEAFF
J gene: TRBJ2-3; clone size: NA; V gene: TRBV19; CDR3 protein: CASSIDRGPDTQYF
J gene: TRBJ2-7; clone size: NA; V gene: TRBV7-2; CDR3 protein: CASRPWEGAYEQYF
J gene: TRBJ2-7; clone size: NA; V gene: TRBV5-5; CDR3 protein: CASSLDVGAYEQYF
J gene: TRBJ1-6; clone size: NA; V gene: TRBV4-2; CDR3 protein: CASSQDSRGDSPLHF
J gene: TRBJ2-1; clone size: NA; V gene: TRBV6-5; CDR3 protein: CASSPSGGYDNEQFF
J gene: TRBJ1-2; clone size: NA; V gene: TRBV30; CDR3 protein: CAWSVGASSYGYTF
J gene: TRBJ2-4; clone size: NA; V gene: TRBV5-6; CDR3 protein: CASSPDRGYIQYF
J gene: TRBJ2-5; clone size: NA; V gene: TRBV6-1; CDR3 protein: CASIRGGLGETQYF
J gene: TRBJ1-5; clone size: NA; V gene: TRBV19; CDR3 protein: CASSTIRDRANQPQHF
J gene: TRBJ1-5; clone size: NA; V gene: TRBV15; CDR3 protein: CATSRDLVARGHQPQHF
J gene: TRBJ1-5; clone size: NA; V gene: TRBV7-8; CDR3 protein: CASSPEGQRQPQHF
J gene: TRBJ1-5; clone size: NA; V gene: TRBV2; CDR3 protein: CASSWDSANQPQHF
J gene: TRBJ2-5; clone size: NA; V gene: TRBV5-6; CDR3 protein: CASSWWSRVLAGWKTQYF
J gene: TRBJ2-2; clone size: NA; V gene: TRBV11-3; CDR3 protein: CASSFNTGELFF
J gene: TRBJ1-5; clone size: NA; V gene: TRBV6-9; CDR3 protein: CASSSGQGIRGNQPQHF
J gene: TRBJ1-6; clone size: NA; V gene: TRBV2; CDR3 protein: CASSEQPGAHISNSPLHF
J gene: TRBJ2-5; clone size: NA; V gene: TRBV19; CDR3 protein: CASSIAVGETQYF
J gene: TRBJ2-7; clone size: NA; V gene: TRBV9; CDR3 protein: CASSPGTSSSYEQYF
J gene: TRBJ2-2; clone size: NA; V gene: TRBV27; CDR3 protein: CASSSRGTGELFF
J gene: TRBJ2-1; clone size: once; V gene: TRBV30; CDR3 protein: CAWSLTTSGEQFF
J gene: TRBJ2-7; clone size: NA; V gene: TRBV7-8; CDR3 protein: CASSLDRGYEQYF
J gene: TRBJ1-1; clone size: NA; V gene: TRBV28; CDR3 protein: CASTMDRTNTEAFF
J gene: TRBJ1-1; clone size: NA; V gene: TRBV27; CDR3 protein: CASSLSQRTEAFF
J gene: TRBJ1-2; clone size: NA; V gene: TRBV7-2; CDR3 protein: CASGLVMGSGYTF
J gene: TRBJ1-5; clone size: NA; V gene: TRBV7-9; CDR3 protein: CASNSGNQPQHF
J gene: TRBJ1-2; clone size: NA; V gene: TRBV4-3; CDR3 protein: CASSQDKGWHGYTF
J gene: TRBJ2-7; clone size: NA; V gene: TRBV7-2; CDR3 protein: CASSLFGTGGEQYF
J gene: TRBJ2-7; clone size: NA; V gene: TRBV4-1; CDR3 protein: CASSQLYGDSYEQYF
J gene: TRBJ1-1; clone size: NA; V gene: TRBV15; CDR3 protein: CATSKFRGPTEAFF
J gene: TRBJ2-5; clone size: NA; V gene: TRBV12-5; CDR3 protein: CASGVSVSETQYF
J gene: TRBJ2-1; clone size: NA; V gene: TRBV6-1; CDR3 protein: CASSEAGGGGYNEQFF
J gene: TRBJ2-3; clone size: NA; V gene: TRBV7-2; CDR3 protein: CASSLVADSTDTQYF
J gene: TRBJ2-7; clone size: NA; V gene: TRBV11-3; CDR3 protein: CASSVRDRGGLEQYF
J gene: TRBJ2-1; clone size: once; V gene: TRBV7-3; CDR3 protein: CASSPAPGGVYNEQFF
J gene: TRBJ2-7; clone size: NA; V gene: TRBV18; CDR3 protein: CASSPGPAYEQYF
J gene: TRBJ1-1; clone size: NA; V gene: TRBV5-1; CDR3 protein: CASSSLPPQGGLNTEAFF
J gene: TRBJ2-7; clone size: NA; V gene: TRBV6-5; CDR3 protein: CASSYDSPSRGYEQYF
J gene: TRBJ1-1; clone size: NA; V gene: TRBV7-9; CDR3 protein: CASSLDGGGEAFF
J gene: TRBJ1-2; clone size: NA; V gene: TRBV30; CDR3 protein: CAWSGLLNYGYTF